This T cell receptor (beta chain) was sequenced during a study of neurological immune-mediated disorders. From 15-18 subjects, every sequencing run obtained over 200 million TCR-beta sequences. In TCRdb, the 5' RACE reads were re-called with MiXCR into one record per CDR3 protein. This sample has tens of thousands of distinct CDR3 sequences, with about 9.3% found just once. The table lists this clonotype with many counts. The CDR3 consists of 16 residues. The germline V gene encodes CDR1 SGHTA and CDR2 FQGNSA. Trimming pared 4 bases from V and 0 bases from J, leaving 13 bases between. The genes are TRBV7-2 and TRBJ1-5; no reliable D call. This clonotype was sampled from a woman in her twenties or thirties with HTLV-1-associated myelopathy (HAM/TSP). What was sequenced was PBMCs. CDR3 in DNA: TGTGCCAGCAGCTCCCGACCCAGGTATAGCAATCAGCCCCAGCATTTT. The encoded protein is CASSSRPRYSNQPQHF. Full variable domain (missing parts from reference TRBV7-2 and TRBJ1-5): GAGVSQSPSNKVTEKGKDVELRCDPISGHTALYWYRQSLGQGLEFLIYFQGNSAPDKSGLPSDRFSAERTGGSVSTLTIQRTQQEDSAVYLCASSSRPRYSNQPQHFGDGTRLSIL.